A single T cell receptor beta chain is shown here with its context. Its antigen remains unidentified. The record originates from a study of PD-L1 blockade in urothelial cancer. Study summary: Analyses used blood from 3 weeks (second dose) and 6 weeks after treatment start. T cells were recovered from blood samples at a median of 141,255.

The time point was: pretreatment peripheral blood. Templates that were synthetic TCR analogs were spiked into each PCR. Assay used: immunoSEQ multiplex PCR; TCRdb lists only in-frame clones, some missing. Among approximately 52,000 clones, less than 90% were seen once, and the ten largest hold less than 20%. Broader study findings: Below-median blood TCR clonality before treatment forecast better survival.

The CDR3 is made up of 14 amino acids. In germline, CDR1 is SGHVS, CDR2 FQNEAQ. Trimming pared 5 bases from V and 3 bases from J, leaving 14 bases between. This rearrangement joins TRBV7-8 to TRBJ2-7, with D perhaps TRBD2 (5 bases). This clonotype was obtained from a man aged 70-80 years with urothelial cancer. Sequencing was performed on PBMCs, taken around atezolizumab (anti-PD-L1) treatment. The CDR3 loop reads CASSPRAGHYEQYF. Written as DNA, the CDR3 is TGTGCCAGCAGCCCCCGGGCGGGCCACTACGAGCAGTACTTC.